One and the same sample provided the 31 T cell receptor beta chains below, sequenced in a study of post-analysis software for immune sequencing data. Study outcomes and limitations: Five or six TRBV segments appeared more often in patients than in controls, and TRBV5-6, TRBV5-1 and TRBV20-1 were among these.

Carried by the TCR beta cDNA libraries were unique molecular identifiers. TCRdb reprocessed the PCR reads with MiXCR, giving one entry per CDR3 protein. Found here are 750,000 to 900,000 distinct CDR3 sequences, 46% of them singletons; the top ten hold roughly 5%. These receptors have no identified antigens. The sequenced sample was blood. All receptors come from a girl aged 5-17 years with multiple sclerosis.

The genes are TRBV30 and TRBJ1-5; no clear D gene. Germline V gives CDR1 GTSNPN, CDR2 SVGIG (reference sequence). This CDR3 contains 15 residues. Between the trimmed V and J ends, which lost 0 bases and 3 bases, there was a span of 12 bases. The CDR3 loop is CAWSVGSGVNQPQHF. Written as DNA, the CDR3 is TGTGCCTGGAGTGTAGGGTCCGGGGTCAATCAGCCCCAGCATTTT.

Concerning this clonotype: Relative to the germline gene, one junction end is altered; a read error may explain this. The genes are TRBV5-1 and TRBJ2-7; D not resolved. The CDR3 is made up of 14 amino acids. Germline values: CDR1 SGHRS, CDR2 YFSETQ. CDR3 nucleotide sequence: TGCACCAGCAGCTTTAGTACTAACACCTACGAGCAGTACTTC. Its translation is CTSSFSTNTYEQYF.

A few counts support this clonotype. CDR3 sequence: CATSLQGSEDTQYF. CDR3 DNA sequence: TGTGCCACCAGTCTACAGGGGTCAGAAGATACGCAGTATTTT. The chain has TRBV24-1 and TRBJ2-3; 7 nucleotides match TRBD1. CDR1 is KGHDR, CDR2 SFDVKD, per germline. V was clipped by 6 bases and J by 5 bases; unmatched bases: 7. This CDR3 comprises 14 residues.

The CDR3 sequence is CASRRLAGATTDTQYF. CDR3 sequence (DNA): TGTGCCAGCAGAAGACTAGCGGGCGCAACCACAGATACGCAGTATTTT. This chain uses TRBV6-5 with TRBJ2-3; 10 bases map to TRBD2. Per the germline V gene, CDR1 is MNHEY and CDR2 is SVGAGI. The V and J ends lost 6 bases and 2 bases, in that order; junction bases with no gene match: 8. This CDR3 is 16 amino acids long.

The gene calls are TRBV27 and TRBJ2-1, with 8 bases matching TRBD2. The germline gives CDR1 MNHEY, CDR2 SMNVEV (reference sequence). The length of the CDR3 is 16 residues. Trimming cost V 5 bases and J 3 bases; bases outside gene matches: 9. The CDR3 protein is CASSPQLAEVYNEQFF. The CDR3 DNA follows: TGTGCCAGCAGTCCCCAACTAGCGGAAGTCTACAATGAGCAGTTCTTC.

In this sample, this clonotype turned up a few times. The genes are TRBV5-1 and TRBJ1-2; D is uncertain. Germline assignment: CDR1 SGHRS and CDR2 YFSETQ. This CDR3 is built from 10 residues. The germline V and J ends were trimmed by 5 bases and 7 bases, with 6 bases remaining between them. The CDR3 DNA reads TGCGCCAGCAGGGGAGCTGGCTACACCTTC. Protein sequence: CASRGAGYTF.

The V call is TRBV4-3, the J call TRBJ1-1; 7 bases are a match to TRBD1. V lost 1 base and J lost 4; bases outside the gene matches: 6. Germline V gene sequence: CDR1 LGHNA, CDR2 YSLEER. The CDR3 sequence is 15 residues long. The CDR3 DNA reads as TGCGCCAGCAGCCAAGGTCTTGACAGGGTCACTGAAGCTTTCTTT. This codes for CASSQGLDRVTEAFF.

V usage is TRBV12-3 or TRBV12-4 and J usage is TRBJ1-2, with D possibly being TRBD1 (6 bases). This CDR3 region has 14 residues. Trimming took 7 bases from V and 2 from J, leaving 14 bases between them. CDR3 protein: CASTSSQGNYGYTF. As DNA, the CDR3 is TGTGCCAGCACCTCGTCTCAGGGGAACTATGGCTACACCTTC.

This clonotype was seen ten or more times. The chain is built from TRBV29-1 and TRBJ2-3, with unresolved D. The CDR3 runs 11 residues. Trimming left V 6 bases short and J 2 bases short, with 6 bases between. Per germline, CDR1 SQVTM and CDR2 ANQGSEA. CDR3 in DNA: TGCAGCGTGGTTAACACAGATACGCAGTATTTT. Amino acids: CSVVNTDTQYF.

V usage is TRBV9 and J usage is TRBJ1-2; D call uncertain. This CDR3 is built from 14 residues. Per the germline V gene, CDR1 is SGDLS and CDR2 is YYNGEE. The V and J ends lost 2 bases and 2 bases respectively, with 10 bases between them. In DNA, the CDR3 is TGTGCCAGCAGCGTGGCGGAATCGAACTATGGCTACACCTTC. Its protein is CASSVAESNYGYTF.

The CDR3 bases are TGCGCCAGCAGCCAAGAGGGTGCAGGGGAGAGACAGCCCCAGCATTTT. This translates into CASSQEGAGERQPQHF. This chain connects TRBV4-1 to TRBJ1-5; a possible D gene is TRBD1 (6 bases). CDR3 length equals 16 residues. The V end lost 0 bases, the J end lost 7 bases, and 16 bases lay between the germline ends. Germline CDR1 is MGHRA and CDR2 is YSYEKL.

The chain couples TRBV7-9 to TRBJ2-1, with 8 bases aligning to TRBD2. The CDR3 covers 17 residues. V dropped 5 bases and J dropped 4; count of bases not matched to a gene: 13. CDR1 and CDR2 (germline): SEHNR, FQNEAQ (reference sequence). In nucleotides, the CDR3 is TGTGCCAGCAGCCCGGGGGGGAGCTCACAGAATTACAATGAGCAGTTCTTC. Translation gives CASSPGGSSQNYNEQFF.

V gene TRBV25-1 combines with J gene TRBJ1-6, with D possibly matching TRBD1 (5 bases). This CDR3 is built from 16 residues. V was cut by 0 bases and J by 8 bases, with 14 bases left in between. Looked up from germline, CDR1 is MGHDK and CDR2 is SYGVNS. CDR3 DNA: TGTGCCAGCAGTGAATACTTTGCGGACACCTATTCACCCCTCCACTTT. It translates to CASSEYFADTYSPLHF.

The table lists this clonotype with a few counts. This chain links TRBV4-3 with TRBJ2-5, with unresolved D. Deletions cut 1 base from V and 5 bases from J, with 14 bases between. This CDR3 contains 15 residues. The germline CDR1 and CDR2 sequences are LGHNA and YSLEER. The DNA for the CDR3 is TGCGCCAGCAGCCAAGTTTACCCCTTCGGGGAGACCCAGTACTTC. This codes for CASSQVYPFGETQYF.

V usage is TRBV29-1 and J usage is TRBJ1-1, with a tentative D call TRBD1 (6 bases). Per germline, CDR1 SQVTM and CDR2 ANQGSEA. V lost 3 bases and J 1 base, leaving 9 bases between the germline ends. The CDR3 totals 13 residues. The CDR3 region is CSVEWDKNTEAFF. DNA for the CDR3: TGCAGCGTTGAGTGGGACAAGAACACTGAAGCTTTCTTT.

This clonotype was found a few times. This sequence joins TRBV10-3 and TRBJ2-7, with no clear D. V dropped 0 bases and J dropped 5 bases, with 8 bases sitting between them. This CDR3 comprises 13 residues. Per germline, CDR1 ENHRY and CDR2 SYGVKD. CDR3: CAISESKEDEQYF. The CDR3 DNA reads TGTGCCATCAGTGAGTCGAAGGAAGACGAGCAGTACTTC.

This clonotype was detected only a few times. The chain carries TRBV3-1 and TRBJ2-4; D is unresolved. The assigned J gene may be wrong: the sequence end matches TRBJ2-7 better. Germline CDR1 and CDR2: LGHDT and YNNKEL (reference sequence). The CDR3 is 12 residues long. CDR3 in DNA: TGTGCCAGCAGCCACGCCTTCGGCGAGCAGTACTTC. Amino acids: CASSHAFGEQYF.

V usage is TRBV15 and J usage is TRBJ2-1; no reliable D call. The CDR3 is 17 amino acids. Germline V CDR1 and CDR2: LNHNV, YYDKDF (reference sequence). V lost 3 bases and J lost 2, with 17 bases in between. In DNA, the CDR3 is TGTGCCACCAGCAGGCGGCAAAACAGAGGCCCCTACAATGAGCAGTTCTTC. Its protein is CATSRRQNRGPYNEQFF.

In this sample, this clonotype turned up a few times. The chain carries TRBV7-2 and TRBJ2-3; D ambiguous. The V and J ends lost 2 bases and 8 bases respectively, with 11 bases between them. CDR3 length: 13 amino acids. Per the germline V gene, CDR1 is SGHTA and CDR2 is FQGNSA. In DNA form, the CDR3 reads TGTGCCAGCAGCTTATGGGCCCCGCCTACGCAGTATTTT. Translation: CASSLWAPPTQYF. Full variable domain (remainder filled in from reference TRBV7-2 and TRBJ2-3): GAGVSQSPSNKVTEKGKDVELRCDPISGHTALYWYRQSLGQGLEFLIYFQGNSAPDKSGLPSDRFSAERTGGSVSTLTIQRTQQEDSAVYLCASSLWAPPTQYFGPGTRLTVL.

The chain is built from TRBV12-3 or TRBV12-4 and TRBJ2-7; D might be TRBD2 (7 bases). V was shortened by 3 bases and J by 3 bases, with 15 bases between the two germline ends. This CDR3 spans 15 amino acids. The CDR3 here is CASSFWGGADYEQYF. The DNA of the CDR3 is TGTGCCAGCAGTTTCTGGGGGGGGGCGGACTACGAGCAGTACTTC.

V is TRBV6-5 and J is TRBJ2-4; 10 positions agree with TRBD2. The J call may be mistaken, given a closer DNA end match to TRBJ2-7. CDR3 length: 16 amino acids. CDR1 is MNHEY, CDR2 SVGAGI, per germline. The DNA for the CDR3 is TGTGCCAGCAGGCCACTTACGGGACTAGCGACCTACGAGCAGTACTTC. This codes for CASRPLTGLATYEQYF.

This clonotype turned up a few times. A much larger clone differs by one base, so this may be a read error. This rearrangement joins TRBV9 to TRBJ2-5, with 9 bases aligning to TRBD2. V gave up 4 bases and J gave up 5 bases; unmatched junction bases: 6. This CDR3 spans 14 amino acids. The germline CDR1 and CDR2 sequences are SGDLS and YYNGEE. CDR3 coding DNA: TGTGCCAGCAGCCCCCGGACTAGCGCGGAGACCCAGTACTTC. Amino acid sequence: CASSPRTSAETQYF.

The rearrangement uses TRBV11-2 and TRBJ2-1; 11 bases line up with TRBD2. The V gene's germline CDR1 is SGHAT and CDR2 FQNNGV. The CDR3 sequence is 16 residues long. Trimming took 7 bases from V and 3 from J; bases not matched to a gene: 8. DNA of the CDR3: TGTGCCAGCAACTGGGGACTAGCGGACCACTACAATGAGCAGTTCTTC. This codes for CASNWGLADHYNEQFF.

The chain combines TRBV7-3 with TRBJ2-3; no clear D gene. Trimming took off 1 base at V and 0 bases at J, with 11 bases between the two ends. This CDR3 comprises 16 residues. The germline V gene encodes CDR1 SGHTA and CDR2 FQGTGA. The CDR3 sequence: CASSLIGGESTDTQYF. The CDR3 DNA is TGTGCCAGCAGCTTAATAGGCGGCGAGAGCACAGATACGCAGTATTTT.

Turning to this clonotype: The junction and the germline gene differ at one end; a read error may be behind it. The chain joins TRBV6-2 or TRBV6-3 to TRBJ1-2; no firm D call. Germline values: CDR1 MNHEY, CDR2 SVGEGT. The CDR3 extends over 13 amino acids. CDR3: CASSGTRESGYTF. The CDR3 DNA sequence: TGCGCCAGCAGCGGCACAAGGGAGAGTGGCTACACCTTC.

The chain couples TRBV5-1 to TRBJ2-7, with TRBD1 identical over 8 bases. The CDR3 consists of 13 residues. CDR1 SGHRS and CDR2 YFSETQ come from the germline V gene. After removal of 0 bases from V and 9 bases from J, the junction contained 5 bases not matched to a gene. The DNA for the CDR3 is TGCGCCAGCAGCTTGGGTGACAGGGGCGGGCAGTACTTC. This gives the protein CASSLGDRGGQYF.

V and J are TRBV7-2 and TRBJ2-7, with 9 bases aligning to TRBD2. Germline assignment: CDR1 SGHTA and CDR2 FQGNSA. The CDR3 covers 13 residues. Germline trimming cut 5 bases from V and 6 bases from J; bases unmatched to any gene: 5. The CDR3 region is CASSTGLAGEQYF. The CDR3 DNA reads as TGTGCCAGCAGCACGGGACTAGCTGGCGAGCAGTACTTC.

The chain is built from TRBV20-1 and TRBJ2-1, with 12 bases aligning to TRBD2. V gave up 6 bases and J gave up 7 bases; unmatched junction bases: 10. The germline V gene has CDR1 DFQATT and CDR2 SNEGSKA (reference sequence). CDR3 length: 15 amino acids. Here the CDR3 DNA reads TGCAGTGCCCGACCCCCTAGCGGGAGGGGGAATGAGCAGTTCTTC. It codes for CSARPPSGRGNEQFF.

This clonotype was observed a few times. V is TRBV29-1 and J is TRBJ1-2; 8 bases agree with TRBD1. Germline trimming cut 6 bases from V and 3 bases from J; bases unmatched to any gene: 6. This CDR3 comprises 13 residues. Germline loops: CDR1 SQVTM, CDR2 ANQGSEA. In DNA form, the CDR3 reads TGCAGCGTCCCGACAGGGGATCACTATGGCTACACCTTC. This gives the protein CSVPTGDHYGYTF.

The gene calls are TRBV20-1 and TRBJ2-5, with D hard to call. The germline CDR1 and CDR2 sequences are DFQATT and SNEGSKA (reference sequence). The CDR3 consists of 14 residues. V gave up 1 base and J gave up 2 bases, with 11 bases separating them. CDR3 coding DNA: TGCAGTGCTAGAGTAGGTCAGATACAAGAGACCCAGTACTTC. Amino acid sequence: CSARVGQIQETQYF.

The rearrangement links TRBV12-3 or TRBV12-4 to TRBJ2-7, with D uncertain. This CDR3 is built from 14 residues. V was cut by 4 bases and J by 9 bases, with 19 bases left in between. The CDR3, as DNA: TGTGCCAGCAGTTATGCCCAGGCGAGGCCGGGGCAGTACTTC. This codes for CASSYAQARPGQYF.